This TCR beta chain was recorded in a study of blood T cell repertoires in COVID-19. Whole-study context: The study drew acute and convalescent COVID-19 samples from the United States, Italy and Spain. Sources were T cells, B-cell-depleted T cells, or PBMCs; the material itself was cDNA or gDNA.

Germline CDR1 DFQATT, CDR2 SNEGSKA (reference sequence). The CDR3 extends over 15 amino acids. V trimming: 3 bases; J trimming: 6 bases; junction bases outside the gene matches: 11. Per the original data handling: Estimation of nucleated cell counts relied on the amplification of reference gene primers. Some clones are missing from TCRdb's copy, which holds only in-frame ones; the method was immunoSEQ multiplex PCR. For V, J and clone size, that table is used; D and trimming come from the DNA. The repertoire holds roughly 200,000 clones, with approximately 80% as singletons. The genes are TRBV20-1 and TRBJ2-4; TRBD2 agrees at 7 bases. The source material was peripheral blood. The receptor was derived from a man between 60 and 75 years old with acute or convalescent COVID-19. CDR3 sequence (DNA): TGCAGTGCTAGTCTGGGGAGGGGATCCTTAAACATTCAGTACTTC. It codes for CSASLGRGSLNIQYF.